The 30 T cell receptor beta chains below come from one sample, sequenced in a study of OX40 agonist ivuxolimab in advanced cancers. TCRdb keeps only in-frame clones here, not all; method: immunoSEQ multiplex PCR. The table has under 100,000 clones, 65% to 85% seen once; the top ten hold around 4.2%. Material: CD4+ or CD8+ T cells sorted from blood, obtained in a trial of the OX40 agonist ivuxolimab. The receptor source for this set is an adult with an advanced solid tumor such as melanoma, head and neck, liver or kidney cancer.

DNA for the CDR3: TGCGCCAGCAGCCAAGATACTGCAGGGGGCGCGGTTGGGGCCAACGTCCTGACTTTC. Residues: CASSQDTAGGAVGANVLTF. V usage is TRBV4-1 and J usage is TRBJ2-6; TRBD1 matches at 8 bases. CDR1 and CDR2 from the germline V gene are MGHRA and YSYEKL. The CDR3 runs to 19 residues. The V segment lost 0 bases and the J segment 3 bases; nucleotides outside the gene matches: 10.

The chain employs TRBV6-1 and TRBJ1-1; tentatively, D is TRBD1 (6 bases). CDR3 length: 15 residues. The ends were cut back, 7 bases at V and 4 bases at J, with 19 bases in the middle. CDR1 MNHNS and CDR2 SASEGT come from the germline V gene. Here the CDR3 DNA reads TGTGCCAGCACCCAGGGGTCGGGGTTTAGCACTGAAGCTTTCTTT. Amino acids: CASTQGSGFSTEAFF.

This clone was recorded a few times. The gene calls are TRBV19 and TRBJ2-3, with 7 bases fitting TRBD1. CDR3 size: 18 residues. CDR1 and CDR2 from the germline V gene are LNHDA and SQIVND (reference sequence). V was pared by 5 bases and J by 2 bases, with 16 bases of the junction left unmatched. This chain's CDR3 is CASSAGPTTGYVTDTQYF. CDR3 in DNA: TGTGCCAGTAGTGCCGGACCCACGACAGGGTATGTCACAGATACGCAGTATTTT.

This chain uses TRBV4-2 with TRBJ2-5; no reliable D call. Trimming left V 1 base short and J 2 bases short, with 5 bases between. In germline, CDR1 is LGHNA, CDR2 YNFKEQ. The length of the CDR3 is 13 residues. The CDR3 region is CASSQGTQETQYF. As DNA, the CDR3 is TGTGCCAGCAGCCAAGGAACACAAGAGACCCAGTACTTC.

The chain joins TRBV6-5 to TRBJ1-2; perhaps TRBD1 as D (6 bases). Germline-derived CDR1 and CDR2 are MNHEY and SVGAGI. V lost 2 bases and J 8 bases, leaving 12 bases between the germline ends. The CDR3 loop spans 13 amino acids. As DNA, the CDR3 is TGTGCCAGCAGTTACGCGGGGGCGCAGGGCTACACCTTC. Its translation is CASSYAGAQGYTF.

This clone has more than one count but fewer than ten. This rearrangement joins TRBV6-1 to TRBJ2-7, with TRBD2 as a possible D gene (6 bases). Germline V CDR1 and CDR2: MNHNS, SASEGT. There are 13 residues in the CDR3. Trimming took off 6 bases at V and 3 bases at J, with 12 bases between the two ends. CDR3 sequence reads: CASSPSGLYEQYF. The CDR3 DNA reads TGTGCCAGCAGCCCTTCGGGACTCTACGAGCAGTACTTC.

In this sample, this clone turned up a few times. This chain joins TRBV6-5 and TRBJ2-1; D possibly corresponds to TRBD2 (5 bases). Looked up from germline, CDR1 is MNHEY and CDR2 is SVGAGI. This CDR3 is 15 amino acids long. Deletions cut 4 bases from V and 6 bases from J, with 16 bases between. As DNA, the CDR3 is TGTGCCAGCAGTTCTACTAGTCGCTCTTTCAATGAGCAGTTCTTC. Protein: CASSSTSRSFNEQFF.

The V gene is TRBV11-3, the J gene TRBJ1-2; D is uncertain. Germline-derived CDR1 and CDR2 are SGHNT and YENEEA. The CDR3 has 13 amino acids. The V gene lost 3 bases and the J gene lost 6 bases, with 11 bases spanning the gap. CDR3 residues: CASSFPATDGYTF. The CDR3 DNA reads as TGTGCCAGCAGCTTTCCTGCAACGGATGGCTACACCTTC. Filled out from reference TRBV11-3 and TRBJ1-2, the complete variable domain reads EAGVVQSPRYKIIEKKQPVAFWCNPISGHNTLYWYLQNLGQGPELLIRYENEEAVDDSQLPKDRFSAERLKGVDSTLKIQPAELGDSAVYLCASSFPATDGYTFGSGTRLTVV.

Here the CDR3 reads CASSAGTGGTDTQYF. CDR3 sequence (DNA): TGTGCCAGCAGCGCGGGGACAGGGGGGACAGATACGCAGTATTTT. The V and J genes are TRBV11-3 and TRBJ2-3; 11 bases align to TRBD1. This CDR3 is built from 15 residues. With 5 bases clipped from V and 3 bases from J, the junction kept 4 bases outside the gene matches. Germline V lookup: CDR1 SGHNT, CDR2 YENEEA.

The chain uses TRBV30 and TRBJ2-1; 8 nucleotides match TRBD1. In germline, CDR1 is GTSNPN, CDR2 SVGIG (reference sequence). The CDR3 is made up of 15 amino acids. With 1 base clipped from V and 0 bases from J, the junction kept 2 bases outside the gene matches. In nucleotides, the CDR3 is TGTGCCTGGAGTGGCGGGACAGGCTCCTACAATGAGCAGTTCTTC. This sequence encodes CAWSGGTGSYNEQFF.

The rearrangement links TRBV2 to TRBJ2-7; 7 positions agree with TRBD2. From germline, CDR1 is SNHLY and CDR2 FYNNEI. This CDR3 region has 14 residues. Losses at the gene ends were 7 bases for V and 7 bases for J; bases not matched to a gene: 13. CDR3 sequence reads: CASNSFLGEGEQYF. DNA of the CDR3: TGTGCCAGCAACTCCTTCCTGGGGGAGGGGGAGCAGTACTTC.

This clone came up a few times. The chain joins TRBV7-9 to TRBJ2-7, with 15 nucleotides matching TRBD2. The CDR3 is 17 residues long. Trimming cost V 5 bases and J 0 bases; bases outside gene matches: 5. CDR1 SEHNR and CDR2 FQNEAQ come from the germline V gene (reference sequence). As DNA, the CDR3 is TGTGCCAGCAGCACTGGGACTAGCGGGAGGAGCTCCTACGAGCAGTACTTC. This codes for CASSTGTSGRSSYEQYF.

This clone was seen only once. J is TRBJ2-1 and V is TRBV7-8; the match to TRBD2 covers 9 bases. Looked up from germline, CDR1 is SGHVS and CDR2 is FQNEAQ. The CDR3 consists of 17 residues. Trimming took 5 bases from V and 3 from J; bases not matched to a gene: 11. This chain's CDR3 is CASSPQEGTSNYNEQFF. The CDR3 bases are TGTGCCAGCAGCCCCCAAGAAGGGACTAGCAACTACAATGAGCAGTTCTTC. Supplemented by reference TRBV7-8 and TRBJ2-1, the full variable domain reads GAGVSQSPRYKVAKRGQDVALRCDPISGHVSLFWYQQALGQGPEFLTYFQNEAQLDKSGLPSDRFFAERPEGSVSTLKIQRTQQEDSAVYLCASSPQEGTSNYNEQFFGPGTRLTVL.

The chain has TRBV7-9 and TRBJ1-3, with 11 bases identical to TRBD1. In germline, CDR1 is SEHNR, CDR2 FQNEAQ (reference sequence). The V and J ends lost 5 bases and 4 bases, in that order; junction bases with no gene match: 4. This CDR3 has 15 amino acids. The CDR3 nucleotides are TGTGCCAGCAGCCCTGGGGACAGGGGGGGAAACACCATATATTTT. Translating it yields CASSPGDRGGNTIYF. The whole variable domain, remainder taken from reference TRBV7-9 and TRBJ1-3, is DTGVSQNPRHKITKRGQNVTFRCDPISEHNRLYWYRQTLGQGPEFLTYFQNEAQLEKSRLLSDRFSAERPKGSFSTLEIQRTEQGDSAMYLCASSPGDRGGNTIYFGEGSWLTVV.

The chain has TRBV30 and TRBJ2-1; a possible D gene is TRBD2 (5 bases). CDR3 length equals 15 residues. The V gene lost 0 bases and the J gene lost 5 bases, with 14 bases spanning the gap. Germline V CDR1 and CDR2: GTSNPN, SVGIG (reference sequence). CDR3 coding DNA: TGTGCCTGGAGTGTACTGAGGGATCTACACAATGAGCAGTTCTTC. It is translated as CAWSVLRDLHNEQFF.

The genes are TRBV28 and TRBJ2-7; possibly TRBD1 for D (6 bases). The V end was cut by 7 bases, the J end by 9 bases, with 25 bases between. CDR1 MDHEN and CDR2 SYDVKM come from the germline V gene. The length of the CDR3 is 15 residues. The CDR3 spells CASIPDRLPAPGQYF. CDR3 DNA sequence: TGTGCCAGCATTCCTGACAGGCTCCCGGCACCGGGGCAGTACTTC.

V and J are TRBV4-2 and TRBJ2-3; 8 nucleotides agree with TRBD2. Germline values: CDR1 LGHNA, CDR2 YNFKEQ. The CDR3 loop spans 16 amino acids. Trimming took 0 bases from V and 10 from J; bases not matched to a gene: 12. The CDR3 sequence: CASSQEGGSGAVAQYF. CDR3 sequence (DNA): TGTGCCAGCAGCCAAGAGGGTGGTAGCGGGGCAGTGGCGCAGTATTTT.

This clone was observed a single time. This chain connects TRBV7-2 to TRBJ1-2, with 9 bases identical to TRBD1. Germline CDR1 is SGHTA and CDR2 is FQGNSA. CDR3 length: 15 amino acids. V gave up 4 bases and J gave up 5 bases; unmatched junction bases: 8. The CDR3 protein is CASSSPGTGQYGYTF. CDR3 sequence (DNA): TGTGCCAGCAGCTCCCCCGGGACAGGGCAATATGGCTACACCTTC.

V usage is TRBV7-2 and J usage is TRBJ2-7; 9 nucleotides line up with TRBD2. The CDR3 has 15 amino acids. V dropped 0 bases and J dropped 2; count of bases not matched to a gene: 2. From germline, CDR1 is SGHTA and CDR2 FQGNSA. CDR3 DNA sequence: TGTGCCAGCAGCTTAGCCGCGGGAGGGACCTACGAGCAGTACTTC. This sequence encodes CASSLAAGGTYEQYF.

This clone appeared once. The V and J genes are TRBV7-2 and TRBJ1-3; D gene uncertain. The V and J ends lost 5 bases and 7 bases respectively, with 9 bases between them. CDR1 SGHTA and CDR2 FQGNSA come from the germline V gene. This CDR3 has 12 residues. CDR3 bases: TGTGCCAGCAGCCCGCTCCGGAACACCATATATTTT. Its translation is CASSPLRNTIYF.

The V call is TRBV19, the J call TRBJ2-5, with D possibly TRBD1 on 6 matching bases. The CDR3 length is 15 residues. Trimming pared 3 bases from V and 2 bases from J, leaving 13 bases between. Germline CDR1 reads LNHDA; CDR2 reads SQIVND (reference sequence). CDR3 protein: CASSMGLRGQETQYF. CDR3 sequence (DNA): TGTGCCAGTAGTATGGGTTTGAGGGGGCAAGAGACCCAGTACTTC.

This chain joins TRBV27 and TRBJ2-5; D may correspond to TRBD1 or TRBD2 (5 bases each). The J call may be wrong; the DNA end is better matched by TRBJ2-7. CDR1 is MNHEY, CDR2 SMNVEV, per germline (reference sequence). The CDR3 extends over 14 amino acids. CDR3 sequence: CASRRETDSYEQYF. For the CDR3, the DNA is TGTGCCAGCAGAAGGGAGACAGATTCCTACGAGCAGTACTTC.

The chain couples TRBV7-8 to TRBJ1-2; D is possibly TRBD1 (5 bases). Germline CDR1 is SGHVS and CDR2 is FQNEAQ. Trimming shortened V by 1 base and J by 6 bases, and 12 bases separated the two germline ends. The CDR3 has 14 amino acids. CDR3 in amino acids: CASSLVTGEDGYTF. The CDR3 DNA is TGTGCCAGCAGCTTAGTCACAGGTGAAGATGGCTACACCTTC.

This clone was detected only a few times. The J gene is TRBJ2-7, the V gene TRBV5-5, with a tentative D call TRBD1 (6 bases). Germline CDR1 and CDR2: SGHKS and YYEKEE (reference sequence). There are 14 residues in the CDR3. The V end was cut by 2 bases, the J end by 3 bases, with 12 bases between. The CDR3 DNA sequence: TGTGCCAGCAGCTTTGCAGGGGTTAACTACGAGCAGTACTTC. Its translation is CASSFAGVNYEQYF.

The chain carries TRBV12-5 and TRBJ1-3; no clear D. The germline CDR1 and CDR2 sequences are LGHNT and FRNRAP. With 6 bases removed from V and 1 base from J, the gap between germline ends came to 10 bases. The CDR3 is 14 amino acids. In DNA form, the CDR3 reads TGTGCTAGTGGCCCCGGGTCTTCTGGAAACACCATATATTTT. Encoded protein: CASGPGSSGNTIYF. Complete variable domain (other parts from reference TRBV12-5 and TRBJ1-3): DARVTQTPRHKVTEMGQEVTMRCQPILGHNTVFWYRQTMMQGLELLAYFRNRAPLDDSGMPKDRFSAEMPDATLATLKIQPSEPRDSAVYFCASGPGSSGNTIYFGEGSWLTVV.

The V gene is TRBV7-9, the J gene TRBJ2-1; D unclear. The CDR3 is made up of 11 amino acids. V lost 9 bases to trimming and J lost 1 base, with 4 bases between them. Per germline, CDR1 SEHNR and CDR2 FQNEAQ (reference sequence). CDR3 protein: CASGSYNEQFF. CDR3 sequence (DNA): TGTGCCAGTGGTTCCTACAATGAGCAGTTCTTC.

V is TRBV12-5 and J is TRBJ1-2, with D perhaps TRBD1 (6 bases). V dropped 1 base and J dropped 7 bases, with 16 bases sitting between them. In germline, CDR1 is LGHNT, CDR2 FRNRAP. This CDR3 has 15 residues. The CDR3 DNA is TGTGCTAGTGGTTTGGGAACCAGGGGAATTCGTGGCTACACCTTC. This encodes CASGLGTRGIRGYTF.

This chain joins TRBV19 and TRBJ1-2, with D unclear. Trimming took 7 bases from V and 4 from J, leaving 10 bases between them. Germline V CDR1 and CDR2: LNHDA, SQIVND (reference sequence). This CDR3 has 12 amino acids. DNA of the CDR3: TGTGCCAGTAACTCACTCCCCTATGGCTACACCTTC. This translates into CASNSLPYGYTF.

The chain employs TRBV29-1 and TRBJ2-6; D uncertain. Germline assignment: CDR1 SQVTM and CDR2 ANQGSEA. Deletions cut 7 bases from V and 4 bases from J, with 8 bases between. The CDR3 covers 12 residues. CDR3 sequence (DNA): TGCAGCGCCGCCTCCGGGGCCAACGTCCTGACTTTC. Amino acid sequence: CSAASGANVLTF.

A word on this clone: Different DNA sequences within this sample yield the same CDR3. CDR3 sequence: CASSVLPSGANVLTF. The DNA of the CDR3 is TGTGCCAGCAGCGTGTTACCGTCTGGGGCCAACGTCCTGACTTTC. This chain uses TRBV9 with TRBJ2-6; D not resolved. Looked up from germline, CDR1 is SGDLS and CDR2 is YYNGEE. CDR3 size: 15 residues. With 2 bases removed from V and 1 base from J, the gap between germline ends came to 7 bases.